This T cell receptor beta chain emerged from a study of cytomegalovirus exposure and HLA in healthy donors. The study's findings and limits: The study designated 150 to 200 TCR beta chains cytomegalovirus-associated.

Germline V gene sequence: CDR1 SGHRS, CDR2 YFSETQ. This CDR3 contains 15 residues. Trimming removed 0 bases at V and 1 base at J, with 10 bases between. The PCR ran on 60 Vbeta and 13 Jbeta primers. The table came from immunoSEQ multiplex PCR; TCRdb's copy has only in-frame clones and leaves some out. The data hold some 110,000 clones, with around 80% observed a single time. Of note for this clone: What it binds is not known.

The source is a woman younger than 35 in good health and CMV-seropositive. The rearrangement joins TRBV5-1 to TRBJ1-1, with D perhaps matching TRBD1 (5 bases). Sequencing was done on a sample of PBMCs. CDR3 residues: CASSLVGGGNTEAFF. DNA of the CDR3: TGCGCCAGCAGCTTGGTTGGGGGAGGGAACACTGAAGCTTTCTTT.